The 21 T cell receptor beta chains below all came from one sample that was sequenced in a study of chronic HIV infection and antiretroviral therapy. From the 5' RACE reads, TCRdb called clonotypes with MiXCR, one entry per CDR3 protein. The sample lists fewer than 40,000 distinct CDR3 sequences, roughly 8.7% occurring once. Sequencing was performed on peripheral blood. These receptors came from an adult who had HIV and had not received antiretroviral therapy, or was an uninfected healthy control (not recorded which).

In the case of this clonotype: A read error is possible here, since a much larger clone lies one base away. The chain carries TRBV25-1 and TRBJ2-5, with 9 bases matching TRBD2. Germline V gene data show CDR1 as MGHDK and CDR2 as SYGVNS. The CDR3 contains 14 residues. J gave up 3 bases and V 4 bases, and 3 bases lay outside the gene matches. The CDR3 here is CASSALAGKETQYF. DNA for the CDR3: TGTGCCAGCAGTGCTCTAGCGGGGAAAGAGACCCAGTACTTC.

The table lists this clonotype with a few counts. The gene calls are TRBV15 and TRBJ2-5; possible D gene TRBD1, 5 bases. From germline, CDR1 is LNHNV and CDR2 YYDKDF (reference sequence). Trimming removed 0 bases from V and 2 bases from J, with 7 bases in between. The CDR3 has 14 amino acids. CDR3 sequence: CATSREQVQETQYF. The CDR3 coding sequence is TGTGCCACCAGCAGAGAACAGGTTCAAGAGACCCAGTACTTC.

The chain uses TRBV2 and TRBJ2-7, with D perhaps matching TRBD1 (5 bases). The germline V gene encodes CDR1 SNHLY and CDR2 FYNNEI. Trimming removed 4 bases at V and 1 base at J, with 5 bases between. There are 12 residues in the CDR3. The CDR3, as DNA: TGTGCCAGCAGTGGACAGTCCTACGAGCAGTACTTC. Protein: CASSGQSYEQYF.

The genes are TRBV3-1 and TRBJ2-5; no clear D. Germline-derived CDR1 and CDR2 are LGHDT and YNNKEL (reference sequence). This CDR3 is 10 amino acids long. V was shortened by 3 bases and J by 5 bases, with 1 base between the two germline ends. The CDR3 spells CASSHETQYF. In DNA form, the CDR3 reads TGTGCCAGCAGCCACGAGACCCAGTACTTC.

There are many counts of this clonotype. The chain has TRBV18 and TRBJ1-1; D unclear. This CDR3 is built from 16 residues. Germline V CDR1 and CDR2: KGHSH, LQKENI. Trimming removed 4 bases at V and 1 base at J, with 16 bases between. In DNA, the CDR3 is TGTGCCAGCTCACATGGAGTGGCGGGAAGGAACACTGAAGCTTTCTTT. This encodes CASSHGVAGRNTEAFF.

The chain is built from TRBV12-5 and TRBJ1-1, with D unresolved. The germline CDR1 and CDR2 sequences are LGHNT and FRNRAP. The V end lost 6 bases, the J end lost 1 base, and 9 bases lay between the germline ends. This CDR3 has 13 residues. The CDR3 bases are TGTGCTAGTGGCTCCGAGCCGAACACTGAAGCTTTCTTT. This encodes CASGSEPNTEAFF.

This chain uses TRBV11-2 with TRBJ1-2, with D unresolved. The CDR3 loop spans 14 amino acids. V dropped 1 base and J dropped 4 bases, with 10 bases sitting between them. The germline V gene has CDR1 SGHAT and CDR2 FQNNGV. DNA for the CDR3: TGTGCCAGCAGCTTAGGTCCCACCTCCTATGGCTACACCTTC. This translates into CASSLGPTSYGYTF.

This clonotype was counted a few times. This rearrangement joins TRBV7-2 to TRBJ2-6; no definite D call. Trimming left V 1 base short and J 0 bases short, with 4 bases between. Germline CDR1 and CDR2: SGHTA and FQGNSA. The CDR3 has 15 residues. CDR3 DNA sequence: TGTGCCAGCAGCTTAGAGGGCTCTGGGGCCAACGTCCTGACTTTC. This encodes CASSLEGSGANVLTF.

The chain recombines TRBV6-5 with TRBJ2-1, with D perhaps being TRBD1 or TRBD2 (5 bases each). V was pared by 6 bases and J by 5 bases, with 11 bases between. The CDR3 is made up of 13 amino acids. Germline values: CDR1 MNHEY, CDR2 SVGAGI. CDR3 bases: TGTGCCAGCAGCCTCCTGGGGGACAATGAGCAGTTCTTC. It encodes CASSLLGDNEQFF.

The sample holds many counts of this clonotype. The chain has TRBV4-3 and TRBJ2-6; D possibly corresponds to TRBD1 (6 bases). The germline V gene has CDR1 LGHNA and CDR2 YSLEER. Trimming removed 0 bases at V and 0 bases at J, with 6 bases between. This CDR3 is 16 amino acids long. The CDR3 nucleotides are TGCGCCAGCAGCCAAGAGGGACACTCTGGGGCCAACGTCCTGACTTTC. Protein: CASSQEGHSGANVLTF.

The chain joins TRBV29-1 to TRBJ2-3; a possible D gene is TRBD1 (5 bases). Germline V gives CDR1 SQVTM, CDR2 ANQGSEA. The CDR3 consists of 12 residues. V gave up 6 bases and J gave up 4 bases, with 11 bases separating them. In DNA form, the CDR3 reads TGCAGCGTCGACGAAGGGGCAGATACGCAGTATTTT. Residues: CSVDEGADTQYF.

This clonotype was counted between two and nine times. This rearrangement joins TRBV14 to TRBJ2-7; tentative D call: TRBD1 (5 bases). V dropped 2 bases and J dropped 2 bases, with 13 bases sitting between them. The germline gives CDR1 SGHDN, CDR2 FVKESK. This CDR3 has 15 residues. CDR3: CASSQPDTGPYEQYF. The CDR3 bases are TGTGCCAGCAGCCAACCGGACACGGGTCCCTACGAGCAGTACTTC.

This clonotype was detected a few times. CDR3 sequence: CSVAGQHSSYEQYF. The DNA for the CDR3 is TGCAGCGTTGCAGGACAGCATAGCTCCTACGAGCAGTACTTC. This sequence joins TRBV29-1 and TRBJ2-7, with D perhaps matching TRBD1 (6 bases). The ends were cut back, 4 bases at V and 0 bases at J, with 13 bases in the middle. Germline V gene lookup returns CDR1 SQVTM and CDR2 ANQGSEA. CDR3 size: 14 residues.

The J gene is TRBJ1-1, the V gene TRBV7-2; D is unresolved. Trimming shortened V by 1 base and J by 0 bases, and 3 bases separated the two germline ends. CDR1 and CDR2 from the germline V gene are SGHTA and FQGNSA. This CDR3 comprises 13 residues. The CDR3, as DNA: TGTGCCAGCAGCTTAGAACTGAACACTGAAGCTTTCTTT. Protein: CASSLELNTEAFF. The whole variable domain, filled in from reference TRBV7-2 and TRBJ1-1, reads GAGVSQSPSNKVTEKGKDVELRCDPISGHTALYWYRQSLGQGLEFLIYFQGNSAPDKSGLPSDRFSAERTGGSVSTLTIQRTQQEDSAVYLCASSLELNTEAFFGQGTRLTVV.

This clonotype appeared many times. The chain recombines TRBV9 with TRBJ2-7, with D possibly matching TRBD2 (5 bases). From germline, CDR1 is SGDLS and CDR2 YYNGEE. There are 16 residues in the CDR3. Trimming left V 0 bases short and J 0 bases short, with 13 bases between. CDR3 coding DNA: TGTGCCAGCAGCGTAGATGTAGCGCAGAGCTCCTACGAGCAGTACTTC. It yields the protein CASSVDVAQSSYEQYF.

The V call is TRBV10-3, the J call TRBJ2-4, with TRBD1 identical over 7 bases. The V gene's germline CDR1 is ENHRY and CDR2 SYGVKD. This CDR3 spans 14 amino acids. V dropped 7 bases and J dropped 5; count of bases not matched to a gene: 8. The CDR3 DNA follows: TGTGCCATCAAGGAAGGGGGCGTCGAAAACATTCAGTACTTC. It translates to CAIKEGGVENIQYF.

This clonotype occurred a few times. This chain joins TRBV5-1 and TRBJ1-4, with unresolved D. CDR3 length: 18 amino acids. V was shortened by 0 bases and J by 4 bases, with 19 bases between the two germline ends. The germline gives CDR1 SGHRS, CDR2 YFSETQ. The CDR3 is CASSLGPALNAVNEKLFF. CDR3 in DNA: TGCGCCAGCAGCTTGGGACCCGCGCTGAACGCCGTTAATGAAAAACTGTTTTTT.

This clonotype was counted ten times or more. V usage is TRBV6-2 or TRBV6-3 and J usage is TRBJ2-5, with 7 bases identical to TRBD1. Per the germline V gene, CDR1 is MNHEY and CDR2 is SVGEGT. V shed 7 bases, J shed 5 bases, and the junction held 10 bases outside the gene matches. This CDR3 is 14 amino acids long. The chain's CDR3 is CASKNTGDSETQYF. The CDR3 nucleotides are TGTGCCAGCAAGAATACAGGGGATTCGGAGACCCAGTACTTC.

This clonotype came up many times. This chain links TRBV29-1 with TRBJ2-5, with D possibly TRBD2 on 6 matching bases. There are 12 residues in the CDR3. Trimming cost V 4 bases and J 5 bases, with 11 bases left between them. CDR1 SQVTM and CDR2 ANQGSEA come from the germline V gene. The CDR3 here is CSVVGSGETQYF. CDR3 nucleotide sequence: TGCAGCGTTGTGGGAAGCGGGGAGACCCAGTACTTC.

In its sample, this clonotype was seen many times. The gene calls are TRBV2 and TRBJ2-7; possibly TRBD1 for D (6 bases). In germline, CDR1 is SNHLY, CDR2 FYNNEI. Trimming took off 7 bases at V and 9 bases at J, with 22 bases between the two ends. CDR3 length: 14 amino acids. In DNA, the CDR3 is TGTGCCAGCACTGGACAACAGGGCCCACAACGGCAGTACTTC. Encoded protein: CASTGQQGPQRQYF.

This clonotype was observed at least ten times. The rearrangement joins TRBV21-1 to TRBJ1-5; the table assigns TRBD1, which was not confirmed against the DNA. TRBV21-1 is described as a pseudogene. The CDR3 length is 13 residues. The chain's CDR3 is CASTGGSNQPQHF. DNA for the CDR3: TGTGCCAGCACGGGGGGCAGCAATCAGCCCCAGCATTTT.